This TCR beta chain was captured in a study of T cell responses to AZD1222 COVID-19 vaccine. Study-level findings and limits: Regions 160-218 and 743-854 dominated among vaccine-associated CD4 TCRs spanning spike.

TCRdb keeps only in-frame clones here, not all; method: immunoSEQ multiplex PCR. In the table there are roughly 90,000 clones, around 90% of which are singletons. CDR1 is KGHDR and CDR2 is SFDVKD in the germline V gene. The V end lost 8 bases, the J end lost 6 bases, and 14 bases lay between the germline ends. The CDR3 is 13 amino acids. In regard to this clone: Its matching antigen is unknown.

The sequence derives from an adult in good health. V and J are TRBV24-1 and TRBJ2-3; D gene uncertain. The sample in question was peripheral blood, obtained on day 0 of MenACWY control vaccination. This CDR3 is CATKPVDVDTQYF. The CDR3 nucleotides are TGTGCCACCAAGCCGGTAGATGTGGATACGCAGTATTTT.